This T cell receptor beta chain derives from a study of vaccination effects on CD4 cells after COVID-19. Study summary: Supplemented with about 9.9 IU/ml IL-2 and around 10 ug/ml peptides, approximately 2 million PBMC per well were kept in culture. Study findings and constraints: Clones from infection and from vaccination both contracted markedly late after vaccination.

The ends were cut back, 0 bases at V and 5 bases at J, with 5 bases in the middle. The CDR3 totals 12 residues. Germline-derived CDR1 and CDR2 are SGHRS and YFSETQ. As concerns this clone: What it binds is unknown.

With more than nine days of culture completed, CD4+ T cells were isolated. Documented for the person is a PCR-confirmed SARS-CoV-2 infection occurring between March and December 2020. Either the mRNA-1273 or the BNT162b2 vaccine was given to participants as two doses. The data were produced by immunoSEQ multiplex PCR, yet TCRdb's version contains in-frame clones alone and is incomplete. The table lists 50,000 or so clones, nearly 75% of them singletons. This receptor was obtained from a human donor who had a prior SARS-CoV-2 infection. The sample was CD4+ T cells from PBMCs cultured without peptide, taken after COVID-19 vaccination. The rearrangement joins TRBV5-1 to TRBJ2-5; D call uncertain. The CDR3 here is CASSLELETQYF. The CDR3 DNA sequence: TGCGCCAGCAGCTTGGAGTTGGAGACCCAGTACTTC. The full variable domain, its missing parts supplied by reference TRBV5-1 and TRBJ2-5, is KAGVTQTPRYLIKTRGQQVTLSCSPISGHRSVSWYQQTPGQGLQFLFEYFSETQRNKGNFPGRFSGRQFSNSRSEMNVSTLELGDSALYLCASSLELETQYFGPGTRLLVL.